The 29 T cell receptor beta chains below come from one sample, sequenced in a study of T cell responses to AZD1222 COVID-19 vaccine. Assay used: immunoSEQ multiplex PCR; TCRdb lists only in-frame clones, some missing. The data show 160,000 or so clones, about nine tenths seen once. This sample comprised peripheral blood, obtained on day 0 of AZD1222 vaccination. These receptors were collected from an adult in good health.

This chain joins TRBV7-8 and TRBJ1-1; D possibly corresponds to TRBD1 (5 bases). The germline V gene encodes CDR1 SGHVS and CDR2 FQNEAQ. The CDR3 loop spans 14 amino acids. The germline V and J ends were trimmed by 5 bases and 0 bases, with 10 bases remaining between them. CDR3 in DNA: TGTGCCAGCAGCCTCCCGGGGGTGAACACTGAAGCTTTCTTT. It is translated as CASSLPGVNTEAFF.

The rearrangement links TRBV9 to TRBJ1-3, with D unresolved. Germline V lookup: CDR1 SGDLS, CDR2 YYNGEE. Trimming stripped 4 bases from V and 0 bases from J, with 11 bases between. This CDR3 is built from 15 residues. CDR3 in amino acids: CASSPRTNSGNTIYF. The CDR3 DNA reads TGTGCCAGCAGCCCTCGGACCAACTCTGGAAACACCATATATTTT.

The CDR3 DNA reads TGTGCCAGCAGGCTAACCGGGACGGCAGAGACCCAGTACTTC. This encodes CASRLTGTAETQYF. This chain connects TRBV28 to TRBJ2-5; D is possibly TRBD1 or TRBD2 (5 bases each). Germline CDR1 MDHEN, CDR2 SYDVKM. The V end was cut by 6 bases, the J end by 4 bases, with 15 bases between. This CDR3 comprises 14 residues.

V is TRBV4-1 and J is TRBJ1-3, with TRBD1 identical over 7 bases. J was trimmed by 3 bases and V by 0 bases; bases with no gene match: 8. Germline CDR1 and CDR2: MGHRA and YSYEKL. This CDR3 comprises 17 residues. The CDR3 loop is CASSQDNRGLGGNTIYF. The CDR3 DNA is TGCGCCAGCAGCCAAGATAACAGGGGTCTAGGTGGAAACACCATATATTTT.

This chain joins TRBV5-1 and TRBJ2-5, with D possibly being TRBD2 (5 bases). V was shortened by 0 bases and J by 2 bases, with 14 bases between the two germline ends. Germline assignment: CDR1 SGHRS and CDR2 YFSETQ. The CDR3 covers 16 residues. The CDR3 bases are TGCGCCAGCAGCTTGGCAAATAGCGCGATACAAGAGACCCAGTACTTC. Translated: CASSLANSAIQETQYF.

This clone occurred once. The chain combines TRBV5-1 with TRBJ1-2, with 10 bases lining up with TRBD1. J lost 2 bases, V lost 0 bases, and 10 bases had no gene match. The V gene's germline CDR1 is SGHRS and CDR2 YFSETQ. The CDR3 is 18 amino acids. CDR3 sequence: CASSLAPGQGNPNYGYTF. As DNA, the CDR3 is TGCGCCAGCAGCTTGGCCCCGGGACAGGGGAATCCAAACTATGGCTACACCTTC.

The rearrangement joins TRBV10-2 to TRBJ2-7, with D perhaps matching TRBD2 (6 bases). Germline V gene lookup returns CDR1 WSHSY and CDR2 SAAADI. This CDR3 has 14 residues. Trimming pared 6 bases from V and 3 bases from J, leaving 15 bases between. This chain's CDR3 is CASSLRRRDYEQYF. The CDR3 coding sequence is TGCGCCAGCAGCTTAAGACGGAGGGACTACGAGCAGTACTTC.

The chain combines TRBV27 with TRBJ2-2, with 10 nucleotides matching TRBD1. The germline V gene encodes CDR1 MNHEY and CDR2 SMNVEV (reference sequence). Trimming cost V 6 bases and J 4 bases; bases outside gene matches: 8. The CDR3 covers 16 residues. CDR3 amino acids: CASRKTGTGVTGELFF. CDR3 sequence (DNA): TGTGCCAGCAGGAAGACCGGGACAGGGGTCACCGGGGAGCTGTTTTTT.

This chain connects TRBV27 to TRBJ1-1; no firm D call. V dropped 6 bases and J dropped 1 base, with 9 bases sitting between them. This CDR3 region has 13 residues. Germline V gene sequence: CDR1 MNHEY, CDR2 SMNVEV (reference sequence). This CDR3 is CASSPAQNTEAFF. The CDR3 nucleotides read TGTGCCAGCAGCCCGGCCCAGAACACTGAAGCTTTCTTT.

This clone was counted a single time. In DNA, the CDR3 is TGTGCCAGATACGAGCAGTACTTC. This codes for CARYEQYF. The chain has TRBV28 and TRBJ2-7; D unclear. The CDR3 contains 8 residues. Germline CDR1 reads MDHEN; CDR2 reads SYDVKM. The V gene lost 9 bases and the J gene lost 4 bases, with 1 base spanning the gap. The whole variable domain, filled in from reference TRBV28 and TRBJ2-7, reads DVKVTQSSRYLVKRTGEKVFLECVQDMDHENMFWYRQDPGLGLRLIYFSYDVKMKEKGDIPEGYSVSREKKERFSLILESASTNQTSMYLCARYEQYFGPGTRLTVT.

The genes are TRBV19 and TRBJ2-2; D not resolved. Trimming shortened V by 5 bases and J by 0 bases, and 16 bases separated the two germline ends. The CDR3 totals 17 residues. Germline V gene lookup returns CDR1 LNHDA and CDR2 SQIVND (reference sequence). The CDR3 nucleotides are TGTGCCAGTAGTGGACGGACGGGCCTGACGAACACCGGGGAGCTGTTTTTT. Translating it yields CASSGRTGLTNTGELFF.

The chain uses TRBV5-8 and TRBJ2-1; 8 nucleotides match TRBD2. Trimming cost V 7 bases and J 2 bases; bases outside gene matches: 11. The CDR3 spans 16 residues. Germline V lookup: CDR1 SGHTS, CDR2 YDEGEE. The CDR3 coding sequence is TGTGCCAGCCGCCCATTCACGGGAGGGCCCTACAATGAGCAGTTCTTC. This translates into CASRPFTGGPYNEQFF. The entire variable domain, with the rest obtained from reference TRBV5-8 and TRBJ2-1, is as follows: EAGVTQSPTHLIKTRGQQATLRCSPISGHTSVYWYQQALGLGLQFLLWYDEGEERNRGNFPPRFSGRQFPNYSSELNVNALELEDSALYLCASRPFTGGPYNEQFFGPGTRLTVL.

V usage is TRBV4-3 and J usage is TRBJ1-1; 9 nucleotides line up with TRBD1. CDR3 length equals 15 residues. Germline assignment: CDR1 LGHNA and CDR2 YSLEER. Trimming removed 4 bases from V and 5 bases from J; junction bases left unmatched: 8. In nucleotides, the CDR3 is TGCGCCAGCAGCCTTAGGGACAGGGAAGGGACTGAAGCTTTCTTT. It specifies CASSLRDREGTEAFF.

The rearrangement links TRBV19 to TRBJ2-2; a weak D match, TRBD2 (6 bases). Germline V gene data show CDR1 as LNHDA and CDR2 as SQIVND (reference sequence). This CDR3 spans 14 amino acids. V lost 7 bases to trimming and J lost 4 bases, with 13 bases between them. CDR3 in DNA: TGTGCCAGTACCGCGGACGGGGGCACCGGGGAGCTGTTTTTT. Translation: CASTADGGTGELFF.

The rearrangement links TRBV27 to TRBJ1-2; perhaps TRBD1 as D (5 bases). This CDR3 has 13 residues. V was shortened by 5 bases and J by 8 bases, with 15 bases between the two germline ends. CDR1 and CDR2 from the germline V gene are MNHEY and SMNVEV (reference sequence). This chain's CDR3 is CASSPLGHRGYTF. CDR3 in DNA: TGTGCCAGCAGTCCCCTGGGGCATCGGGGCTACACCTTC.

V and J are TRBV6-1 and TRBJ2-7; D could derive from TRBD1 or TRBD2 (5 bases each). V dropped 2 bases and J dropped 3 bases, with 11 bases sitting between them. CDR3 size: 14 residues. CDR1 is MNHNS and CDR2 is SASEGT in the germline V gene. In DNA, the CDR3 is TGTGCCAGCAGTGAATCGGGACCGGGCTACGAGCAGTACTTC. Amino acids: CASSESGPGYEQYF.

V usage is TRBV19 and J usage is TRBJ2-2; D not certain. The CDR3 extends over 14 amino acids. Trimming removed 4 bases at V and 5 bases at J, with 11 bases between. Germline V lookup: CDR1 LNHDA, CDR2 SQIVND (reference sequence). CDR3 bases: TGTGCCAGTAGTAGTACTGGGTTAACCGGGGAGCTGTTTTTT. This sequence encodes CASSSTGLTGELFF.

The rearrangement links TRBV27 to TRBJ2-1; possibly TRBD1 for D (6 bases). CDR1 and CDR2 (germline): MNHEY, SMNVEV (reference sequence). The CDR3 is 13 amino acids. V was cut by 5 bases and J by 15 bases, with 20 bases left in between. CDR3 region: CASSQSTGSRAFF. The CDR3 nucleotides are TGTGCCAGCAGTCAATCCACAGGGAGCCGTGCGTTCTTC.

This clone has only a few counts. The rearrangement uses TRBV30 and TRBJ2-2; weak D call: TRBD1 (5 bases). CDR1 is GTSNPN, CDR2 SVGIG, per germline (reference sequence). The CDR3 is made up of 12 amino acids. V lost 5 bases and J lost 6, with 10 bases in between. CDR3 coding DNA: TGTGCCTGGGCGTGGGGCGCCGGGGAGCTGTTTTTT. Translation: CAWAWGAGELFF.

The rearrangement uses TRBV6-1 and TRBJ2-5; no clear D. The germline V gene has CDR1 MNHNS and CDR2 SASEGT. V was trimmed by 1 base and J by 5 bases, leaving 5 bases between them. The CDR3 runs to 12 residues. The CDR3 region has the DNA TGTGCCAGCAGTGAAGTTGGCGAGACCCAGTACTTC. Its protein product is CASSEVGETQYF.

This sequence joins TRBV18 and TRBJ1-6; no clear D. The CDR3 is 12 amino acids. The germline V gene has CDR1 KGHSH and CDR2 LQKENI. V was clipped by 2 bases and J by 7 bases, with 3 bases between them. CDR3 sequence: CASSPENSPLHF. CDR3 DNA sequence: TGTGCCAGCTCACCAGAGAATTCACCCCTCCACTTT.

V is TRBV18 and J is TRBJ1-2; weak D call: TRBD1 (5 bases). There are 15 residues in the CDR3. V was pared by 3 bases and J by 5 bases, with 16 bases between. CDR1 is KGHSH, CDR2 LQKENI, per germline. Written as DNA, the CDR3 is TGTGCCAGCTCACCTGGGACCCAACTTTCATATGGCTACACCTTC. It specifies CASSPGTQLSYGYTF. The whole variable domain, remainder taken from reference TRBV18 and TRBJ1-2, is NAGVMQNPRHLVRRRGQEARLRCSPMKGHSHVYWYRQLPEEGLKFMVYLQKENIIDESGMPKERFSAEFPKEGPSILRIQQVVRGDSAAYFCASSPGTQLSYGYTFGSGTRLTVV.

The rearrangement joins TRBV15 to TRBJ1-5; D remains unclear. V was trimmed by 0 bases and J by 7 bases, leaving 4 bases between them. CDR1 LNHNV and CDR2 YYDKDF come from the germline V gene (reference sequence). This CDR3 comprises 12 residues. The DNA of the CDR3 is TGTGCCACCAGCAGAGATCAGCAGCCCCAGCATTTT. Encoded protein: CATSRDQQPQHF.

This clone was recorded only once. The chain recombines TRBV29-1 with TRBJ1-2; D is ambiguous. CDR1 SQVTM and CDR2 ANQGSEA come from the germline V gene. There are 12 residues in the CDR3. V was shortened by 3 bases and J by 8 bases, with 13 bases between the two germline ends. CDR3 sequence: CSVERPTAGYTF. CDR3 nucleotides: TGCAGCGTTGAGAGACCCACCGCGGGCTACACCTTC.

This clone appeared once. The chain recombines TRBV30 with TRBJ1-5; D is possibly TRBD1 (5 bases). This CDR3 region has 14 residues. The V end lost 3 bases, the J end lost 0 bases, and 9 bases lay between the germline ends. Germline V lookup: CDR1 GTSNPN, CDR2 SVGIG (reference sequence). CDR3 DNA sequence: TGTGCCTGGAGGGATCAGGGTAGCAATCAGCCCCAGCATTTT. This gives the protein CAWRDQGSNQPQHF.

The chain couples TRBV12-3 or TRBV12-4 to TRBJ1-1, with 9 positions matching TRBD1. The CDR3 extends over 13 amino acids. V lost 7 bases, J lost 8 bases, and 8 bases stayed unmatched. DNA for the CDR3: TGTGCCAGCACCTTTTTACAGGGGGCCGAAGCTTTCTTT. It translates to CASTFLQGAEAFF.

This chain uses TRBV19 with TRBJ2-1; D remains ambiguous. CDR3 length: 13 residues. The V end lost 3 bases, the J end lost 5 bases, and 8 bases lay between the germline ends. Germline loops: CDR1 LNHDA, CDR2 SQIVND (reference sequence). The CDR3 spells CASSIDWDNEQFF. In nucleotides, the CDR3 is TGTGCCAGTAGTATCGATTGGGACAATGAGCAGTTCTTC.

The CDR3 sequence is CASSPSTPFEAFF. The DNA of the CDR3 is TGCGCCAGCAGCCCGTCGACTCCGTTTGAAGCTTTCTTT. The chain is built from TRBV5-1 and TRBJ1-1; D remains unclear. Trimming shortened V by 4 bases and J by 7 bases, and 14 bases separated the two germline ends. CDR1 and CDR2 from the germline V gene are SGHRS and YFSETQ. The CDR3 runs to 13 residues.

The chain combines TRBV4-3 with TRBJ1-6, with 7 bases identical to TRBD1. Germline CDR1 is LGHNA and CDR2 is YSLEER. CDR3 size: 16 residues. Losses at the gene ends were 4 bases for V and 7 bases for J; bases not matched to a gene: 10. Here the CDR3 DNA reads TGCGCCAGCAGCCGCTATCTGACAGGGCACAATTCACCCCTCCACTTT. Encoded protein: CASSRYLTGHNSPLHF.